The 26 T cell receptor beta chains below were found in one sample sequenced in a study of T cell responses to AZD1222 COVID-19 vaccine. Only in-frame clones appear in the TCRdb table, and some are missing; sequencing was by immunoSEQ multiplex PCR. This table has more than 85,000 clones, roughly 90% appearing once. Specimen: peripheral blood, collected 28 days after the second AZD1222 dose. These receptors originate from an adult who received the AZD1222 COVID-19 vaccine.

The chain has TRBV7-2 and TRBJ2-3; 9 positions match TRBD2. The CDR3 is 17 residues long. V was pared by 0 bases and J by 0 bases, with 4 bases of the junction left unmatched. In germline, CDR1 is SGHTA, CDR2 FQGNSA. The CDR3 reads CASSLASSGASTDTQYF. The CDR3, as DNA: TGTGCCAGCAGCTTAGCGTCTAGCGGGGCCAGCACAGATACGCAGTATTTT.

The rearrangement joins TRBV2 to TRBJ1-5, with a possible D match to TRBD1 (5 bases). Per the germline V gene, CDR1 is SNHLY and CDR2 is FYNNEI. V was shortened by 3 bases and J by 0 bases, with 12 bases between the two germline ends. This CDR3 has 16 residues. The CDR3 reads CASSDRTGVSNQPQHF. In DNA, the CDR3 is TGTGCCAGCAGTGACAGGACGGGGGTTAGCAATCAGCCCCAGCATTTT.

The V gene is TRBV27, the J gene TRBJ1-5, with TRBD1 matching 7 bases. Germline CDR1 reads MNHEY; CDR2 reads SMNVEV (reference sequence). The ends lost 6 bases at V and 4 bases at J; junction bases unmatched: 3. This CDR3 has 13 residues. In DNA, the CDR3 is TGTGCCAGCAGCACGACAGGGAATCAGCCCCAGCATTTT. Residues: CASSTTGNQPQHF.

The rearrangement uses TRBV10-1 and TRBJ2-7; perhaps TRBD1 as D (6 bases). The CDR3 totals 12 residues. CDR1 and CDR2 from the germline V gene are WNHNN and SYGVQD (reference sequence). The V end was cut by 10 bases, the J end by 2 bases, with 12 bases between. CDR3 residues: CANTGRPYEQYF. CDR3 DNA: TGCGCCAACACAGGGCGCCCCTACGAGCAGTACTTC.

Only one count was recorded for this clone. The rearrangement uses TRBV12-5 and TRBJ2-2, with D tentatively TRBD2 (6 bases). CDR1 is LGHNT and CDR2 is FRNRAP in the germline V gene. V lost 2 bases and J lost 5, with 21 bases in between. This CDR3 has 18 residues. The CDR3: CASGLIPDGEVKTGELFF. Here the CDR3 DNA reads TGTGCTAGTGGTTTGATCCCGGACGGGGAGGTGAAAACCGGGGAGCTGTTTTTT. The whole variable domain, remainder taken from reference TRBV12-5 and TRBJ2-2, is DARVTQTPRHKVTEMGQEVTMRCQPILGHNTVFWYRQTMMQGLELLAYFRNRAPLDDSGMPKDRFSAEMPDATLATLKIQPSEPRDSAVYFCASGLIPDGEVKTGELFFGEGSRLTVL.

The chain is built from TRBV5-1 and TRBJ2-1, with D perhaps given as TRBD1 or TRBD2 (5 bases each). The V gene's germline CDR1 is SGHRS and CDR2 YFSETQ. V was shortened by 0 bases and J by 0 bases, with 10 bases between the two germline ends. This CDR3 spans 16 amino acids. The CDR3 DNA follows: TGCGCCAGCAGCTTGGTGGGGGACCTCTCCTACAATGAGCAGTTCTTC. Translated, it gives CASSLVGDLSYNEQFF.

The CDR3 DNA reads as TGTGCCACCAGCATAGGGACGGTTGCTAACTATGGCTACACCTTC. This encodes CATSIGTVANYGYTF. J is TRBJ1-2 and V is TRBV15; possibly TRBD1 for D (5 bases). Between the trimmed V and J ends, which lost 4 bases and 0 bases, there was a span of 12 bases. The CDR3 totals 15 residues. The germline V gene encodes CDR1 LNHNV and CDR2 YYDKDF (reference sequence). The full variable domain, its missing parts supplied by reference TRBV15 and TRBJ1-2, is DAMVIQNPRYQVTQFGKPVTLSCSQTLNHNVMYWYQQKSSQAPKLLFHYYDKDFNNEADTPDNFQSRRPNTSFCFLDIRSPGLGDTAMYLCATSIGTVANYGYTFGSGTRLTVV.

The gene calls are TRBV12-3 or TRBV12-4 and TRBJ2-7; D is unresolved. CDR3 length: 13 residues. Trimming pared 8 bases from V and 0 bases from J, leaving 11 bases between. The CDR3 loop is CASLGPLSYEQYF. The CDR3, as DNA: TGTGCCAGCCTCGGACCGCTCTCCTACGAGCAGTACTTC.

This chain connects TRBV7-9 to TRBJ2-7, with TRBD2 matching over 7 bases. The germline V gene has CDR1 SEHNR and CDR2 FQNEAQ (reference sequence). J lost 0 bases, V lost 9 bases, and 8 bases had no gene match. The CDR3 is made up of 14 amino acids. The CDR3: CASRGGPLSYEQYF. CDR3 bases: TGTGCCAGTAGGGGAGGGCCCCTCTCCTACGAGCAGTACTTC. Full variable domain (remainder filled in from reference TRBV7-9 and TRBJ2-7): DTGVSQNPRHKITKRGQNVTFRCDPISEHNRLYWYRQTLGQGPEFLTYFQNEAQLEKSRLLSDRFSAERPKGSFSTLEIQRTEQGDSAMYLCASRGGPLSYEQYFGPGTRLTVT.

CDR3 region: CASSFAGNTEAFF. The CDR3 coding sequence is TGTGCCAGCAGTTTCGCGGGGAACACTGAAGCTTTCTTT. The chain links TRBV12-3 or TRBV12-4 to TRBJ1-1; D not certain. V was clipped by 3 bases and J by 1 base, with 6 bases between them. This CDR3 is built from 13 residues.

In its sample, this clone was seen a few times. The J gene is TRBJ2-1, the V gene TRBV5-8; 7 nucleotides line up with TRBD1. There are 16 residues in the CDR3. The V and J ends lost 3 bases and 6 bases, in that order; junction bases with no gene match: 12. Germline lookup yields CDR1 SGHTS and CDR2 YDEGEE. The CDR3 region is CASSSVRRSGGNEQFF. CDR3 in DNA: TGTGCCAGCAGCTCTGTTCGCAGGTCAGGGGGCAATGAGCAGTTCTTC.

V is TRBV7-9 and J is TRBJ2-3; TRBD2 matches 9 bases. The V segment lost 6 bases and the J segment 2 bases; nucleotides outside the gene matches: 6. CDR3 size: 15 residues. Germline CDR1 reads SEHNR; CDR2 reads FQNEAQ (reference sequence). CDR3 sequence (DNA): TGTGCCAGCAGGGCTAGCGGGACGACCACAGATACGCAGTATTTT. Amino acid sequence: CASRASGTTTDTQYF. The full variable domain, completed using reference TRBV7-9 and TRBJ2-3, is DTGVSQNPRHKITKRGQNVTFRCDPISEHNRLYWYRQTLGQGPEFLTYFQNEAQLEKSRLLSDRFSAERPKGSFSTLEIQRTEQGDSAMYLCASRASGTTTDTQYFGPGTRLTVL.

The chain combines TRBV7-9 with TRBJ2-2; no firm D call. Germline CDR1 reads SEHNR; CDR2 reads FQNEAQ (reference sequence). V was shortened by 0 bases and J by 6 bases, with 5 bases between the two germline ends. The CDR3 contains 13 residues. Here the CDR3 reads CASSLAAAGELFF. The CDR3 region has the DNA TGTGCCAGCAGCTTAGCGGCAGCCGGGGAGCTGTTTTTT.

The chain joins TRBV7-9 to TRBJ1-2; D is perhaps TRBD1 (5 bases). CDR1 and CDR2 (germline): SEHNR, FQNEAQ (reference sequence). The CDR3 is made up of 12 amino acids. Trimming took 1 base from V and 11 from J, leaving 11 bases between them. As DNA, the CDR3 is TGTGCCAGCAGCTTAGAAGGGGATTTGTACACCTTC. Translated, it gives CASSLEGDLYTF.

The V call is TRBV18, the J call TRBJ2-3; 13 bases map to TRBD2. Germline CDR1 is KGHSH and CDR2 is LQKENI. Germline trimming cut 5 bases from V and 5 bases from J; bases unmatched to any gene: 7. CDR3 length equals 16 residues. The CDR3 nucleotides are TGTGCCAGCTCATTACTAGCGGGGGGGCCGGAAGATACGCAGTATTTT. It encodes CASSLLAGGPEDTQYF. Full variable domain (missing parts from reference TRBV18 and TRBJ2-3): NAGVMQNPRHLVRRRGQEARLRCSPMKGHSHVYWYRQLPEEGLKFMVYLQKENIIDESGMPKERFSAEFPKEGPSILRIQQVVRGDSAAYFCASSLLAGGPEDTQYFGPGTRLTVL.

The chain joins TRBV18 to TRBJ2-2, with 11 bases that match TRBD1. Trimming took 2 bases from V and 9 from J; bases not matched to a gene: 5. The CDR3 length is 15 residues. Germline CDR1 KGHSH, CDR2 LQKENI. CDR3 DNA sequence: TGTGCCAGCTCACCATGGACAGGGGGCTTCCGGGAGCTGTTTTTT. Translating it yields CASSPWTGGFRELFF.

The chain is built from TRBV5-1 and TRBJ2-3, with D perhaps TRBD1 (6 bases). The V end was cut by 5 bases, the J end by 3 bases, with 16 bases between. Germline loops: CDR1 SGHRS, CDR2 YFSETQ. The CDR3 totals 15 residues. The CDR3 protein is CASRIQGEGTDTQYF. The DNA for the CDR3 is TGCGCCAGCAGGATACAGGGAGAGGGGACAGATACGCAGTATTTT.

This chain links TRBV3-1 (or the pseudogene TRBV3-2) with TRBJ1-1; D is undetermined. With 0 bases removed from V and 8 bases from J, the gap between germline ends came to 10 bases. Per the germline V gene, CDR1 is LGHDT and CDR2 is YNNKEL (reference sequence). The CDR3 is 13 residues long. DNA of the CDR3: TGTGCCAGCAGCCAAGATGTTAGAACAGAAGCTTTCTTT. It specifies CASSQDVRTEAFF.

V is TRBV24-1 and J is TRBJ1-2; TRBD1 is a possible D gene (6 bases). Germline assignment: CDR1 KGHDR and CDR2 SFDVKD. V lost 2 bases and J 9 bases, leaving 12 bases between the germline ends. There are 13 residues in the CDR3. Here the CDR3 DNA reads TGTGCCACCAGTGATTGGGGGCGGTCGCGCTACACCTTC. Residues: CATSDWGRSRYTF.

The V gene is TRBV5-4, the J gene TRBJ2-2; perhaps D is TRBD1 or TRBD2 (5 bases each). V lost 1 base and J 5 bases, leaving 21 bases between the germline ends. This CDR3 region has 18 residues. The germline V gene encodes CDR1 SGHNT and CDR2 YYREEE (reference sequence). The CDR3 DNA sequence: TGTGCCAGCAGCTTGAGTCATTACGTCCGGGGCCTGACCGGGGAGCTGTTTTTT. Translation: CASSLSHYVRGLTGELFF.

The V gene is TRBV9, the J gene TRBJ1-2; D is possibly TRBD1 (5 bases). Germline values: CDR1 SGDLS, CDR2 YYNGEE. The germline V and J ends were trimmed by 4 bases and 6 bases, with 13 bases remaining between them. This CDR3 is 13 amino acids long. CDR3 DNA: TGTGCCAGCAGCACAAGACAGACGAATGGCTACACCTTC. Amino acids: CASSTRQTNGYTF.

The chain is built from TRBV29-1 and TRBJ2-5; 8 bases agree with TRBD1. Germline-derived CDR1 and CDR2 are SQVTM and ANQGSEA. Germline trimming cut 1 base from V and 5 bases from J; bases unmatched to any gene: 9. This CDR3 contains 15 residues. The DNA of the CDR3 is TGCAGCGTTGAAGTCAGTCAGGGGGCTGGGGAGACCCAGTACTTC. Protein: CSVEVSQGAGETQYF.

This chain uses TRBV28 with TRBJ1-5; D unclear. V was clipped by 6 bases and J by 7 bases, with 13 bases between them. CDR3 size: 13 residues. Germline V gene lookup returns CDR1 MDHEN and CDR2 SYDVKM. The CDR3 loop is CASSLIEDQPQHF. The CDR3 nucleotides read TGTGCCAGCAGCCTAATTGAGGACCAGCCCCAGCATTTT. Supplemented by reference TRBV28 and TRBJ1-5, the full variable domain reads DVKVTQSSRYLVKRTGEKVFLECVQDMDHENMFWYRQDPGLGLRLIYFSYDVKMKEKGDIPEGYSVSREKKERFSLILESASTNQTSMYLCASSLIEDQPQHFGDGTRLSIL.

This clone showed up just once. The V gene is TRBV5-4, the J gene TRBJ2-5, with TRBD2 identical over 13 bases. CDR1 SGHNT and CDR2 YYREEE come from the germline V gene (reference sequence). Trimming removed 3 bases from V and 4 bases from J; junction bases left unmatched: 3. CDR3 length equals 15 residues. The CDR3 region is CASSYGLAGVETQYF. The CDR3 bases are TGTGCCAGCAGCTATGGACTAGCGGGGGTAGAGACCCAGTACTTC.

This clone was detected only a few times. The CDR3 here is CASSDGQGGDNEQFF. CDR3 bases: TGTGCCAGCAGTGACGGACAGGGAGGCGACAATGAGCAGTTCTTC. The genes are TRBV6-2 or TRBV6-3 and TRBJ2-1; 8 bases agree with TRBD1. The length of the CDR3 is 15 residues. V trimming: 5 bases; J trimming: 5 bases; junction bases outside the gene matches: 8. The germline V gene encodes CDR1 MNHEY and CDR2 SVGEGT.

This rearrangement joins TRBV18 to TRBJ2-7; TRBD2 agrees at 13 bases. Germline lookup yields CDR1 KGHSH and CDR2 LQKENI. The CDR3 has 15 residues. Trimming removed 4 bases from V and 3 bases from J; junction bases left unmatched: 3. CDR3 sequence (DNA): TGTGCCAGCTCACGGACTAGCGGGGGTAGCTACGAGCAGTACTTC. This gives the protein CASSRTSGGSYEQYF.